This is a list of T cell receptor beta chains from one sample in a study of blood T cell repertoires in COVID-19. TCRdb keeps only in-frame clones here, not all; method: immunoSEQ multiplex PCR. The table lists approximately 220,000 clones, 83% of them singletons, with about 3.8% in the top ten. The sequenced sample consisted of PBMCs or T cells enriched from blood (not recorded which). The origin of the receptors is a woman aged 40 to 50 who had been exposed to COVID-19. Both conserved end residues are part of each CDR3. Fields, in order: clone size, J gene, D gene, V gene, CDR3 protein, CDR3 DNA. A D gene is named only where the DNA matches it firmly. Clone size appears in some rows only: once, few, many, or a class for an expanded clone.

size: once; J: TRBJ1-5; D: .; V: TRBV18; CDR3: CASSPDFGRDQPQHF; DNA: TGTGCCAGCTCACCAGACTTTGGGAGGGATCAGCCCCAGCATTTT
size: .; J: TRBJ1-2; D: TRBD1; V: TRBV6-5; CDR3: CASSYSTGGRGYGYTF; DNA: TGTGCCAGCAGTTACTCTACAGGGGGCCGGGGCTATGGCTACACCTTC
size: .; J: TRBJ2-2; D: .; V: TRBV19; CDR3: CASSIGAAGELFF; DNA: TGTGCCAGTAGTATTGGTGCGGCGGGGGAGCTGTTTTTT
size: .; J: TRBJ1-5; D: .; V: TRBV7-8; CDR3: CASTITKSRIGNQPQHF; DNA: TGTGCCAGCACCATAACGAAGAGCAGGATAGGCAATCAGCCCCAGCATTTT
size: .; J: TRBJ1-2; D: TRBD1; V: TRBV2; CDR3: CASSSGTGLRRNYGYTF; DNA: TGTGCCAGCAGTTCCGGGACAGGGCTACGACGAAACTATGGCTACACCTTC
size: .; J: TRBJ2-1; D: TRBD1; V: TRBV19; CDR3: CASSILGDRGHEQFF; DNA: TGTGCCAGTAGTATTCTGGGGGACAGGGGTCATGAGCAGTTCTTC
size: .; J: TRBJ2-2; D: TRBD2; V: TRBV7-7; CDR3: CASSFGIAGGPGELFF; DNA: TGTGCCAGCAGCTTCGGGATAGCGGGGGGCCCCGGGGAGCTGTTTTTT
size: .; J: TRBJ1-2; D: TRBD1; V: TRBV4-2; CDR3: CASSRDRDGYTF; DNA: TGTGCCAGCAGCCGGGACAGGGATGGCTACACCTTC
size: .; J: TRBJ1-2; D: TRBD1; V: TRBV3-1/TRBV3-2; CDR3: CASSRGQEPLYGYTF; DNA: TGTGCCAGCAGCCGCGGACAGGAACCTCTTTATGGCTACACCTTC
size: .; J: TRBJ2-5; D: .; V: TRBV4-2; CDR3: CASSHLASRGREEETQYF; DNA: TGTGCCAGCAGCCACCTCGCTAGTCGGGGCAGGGAGGAAGAGACCCAGTACTTC
size: .; J: TRBJ2-5; D: .; V: TRBV2; CDR3: CASTQRTLGETQYF; DNA: TGTGCCAGCACCCAACGGACATTGGGGGAGACCCAGTACTTC
size: .; J: TRBJ1-4; D: TRBD1; V: TRBV6-4; CDR3: CASSDTGGPNEKLFF; DNA: TGTGCCAGCAGTGATACAGGGGGGCCTAATGAAAAACTGTTTTTT
size: .; J: TRBJ2-2; D: .; V: TRBV10-1; CDR3: CAIPRRLNTGELFF; DNA: TGCGCCATCCCACGGAGGCTGAACACCGGGGAGCTGTTTTTT
size: once; J: TRBJ1-4; D: .; V: TRBV7-8; CDR3: CASSPRGGGATNEKLFF; DNA: TGTGCCAGCAGCCCCCGGGGCGGGGGCGCAACTAATGAAAAACTGTTTTTT
size: .; J: TRBJ2-7; D: .; V: TRBV6-2/TRBV6-3; CDR3: CASSYAGYEQYF; DNA: TGTGCCAGCAGTTACGCGGGGTACGAGCAGTACTTC
size: .; J: TRBJ1-2; D: TRBD1; V: TRBV9; CDR3: CASSPSGTGTVGYTF; DNA: TGTGCCAGCAGCCCTAGTGGGACAGGGACAGTCGGCTACACCTTC
size: once; J: TRBJ2-2; D: TRBD1; V: TRBV11-2; CDR3: CASSLSPGQGNTGELFF; DNA: TGTGCCAGCAGCCTATCGCCGGGACAGGGAAACACCGGGGAGCTGTTTTTT
size: .; J: TRBJ2-3; D: .; V: TRBV3-1/TRBV3-2; CDR3: CASSQGGGGLTDTQYF; DNA: TGTGCCAGCAGCCAAGGTGGCGGGGGCCTCACAGATACGCAGTATTTT
size: .; J: TRBJ2-1; D: .; V: TRBV7-8; CDR3: CASSLRLARGNEQFF; DNA: TGTGCCAGCAGCCTAAGGCTAGCGAGGGGCAATGAGCAGTTCTTC
size: .; J: TRBJ1-5; D: .; V: TRBV7-8; CDR3: CASSFSQGRNQPQHF; DNA: TGTGCCAGCAGCTTCTCCCAGGGCCGGAATCAGCCCCAGCATTTT
size: .; J: TRBJ1-6; D: .; V: TRBV9; CDR3: CASSWGVRDSPLHF; DNA: TGTGCCAGCAGCTGGGGAGTGCGTGATTCACCCCTCCACTTT
size: .; J: TRBJ1-1; D: .; V: TRBV24-1; CDR3: CATSDAHSPGTEAFF; DNA: TGTGCCACCAGTGATGCCCACTCCCCGGGTACTGAAGCTTTCTTT
size: .; J: TRBJ1-6; D: .; V: TRBV6-5; CDR3: CATQPRRVENSPLHF; DNA: TGTGCCACCCAACCGAGGAGGGTAGAGAATTCACCCCTCCACTTT
size: once; J: TRBJ2-3; D: .; V: TRBV5-1; CDR3: CASRGARLDTDTQYF; DNA: TGCGCCAGCAGGGGGGCTAGGCTAGACACAGATACGCAGTATTTT
size: .; J: TRBJ1-1; D: TRBD1; V: TRBV2; CDR3: CASSSPGVGTGSEAFF; DNA: TGTGCCAGCAGCTCCCCTGGGGTGGGGACAGGGTCTGAAGCTTTCTTT
size: .; J: TRBJ1-2; D: .; V: TRBV28; CDR3: CASSLGGQPNGYTF; DNA: TGTGCCAGCAGTTTAGGTGGGCAACCAAACGGCTACACCTTC
size: .; J: TRBJ1-5; D: .; V: TRBV28; CDR3: CASSLWGQVNQPQHF; DNA: TGTGCCAGCAGTTTATGGGGTCAGGTCAATCAGCCCCAGCATTTT
size: .; J: TRBJ1-4; D: TRBD1; V: TRBV19; CDR3: CASSITGGYGEKLFF; DNA: TGTGCCAGTAGTATTACAGGGGGCTACGGTGAAAAACTGTTTTTT
size: .; J: TRBJ2-5; D: TRBD2; V: TRBV5-1; CDR3: CASSSGLAVYQETQYF; DNA: TGCGCCAGCAGCTCTGGACTAGCGGTGTACCAAGAGACCCAGTACTTC
size: .; J: TRBJ2-4; D: .; V: TRBV6-2/TRBV6-3; CDR3: CASSYSGGGNIQYF; DNA: TGTGCCAGCAGTTACTCGGGAGGGGGAAACATTCAGTACTTC
size: .; J: TRBJ1-1; D: .; V: TRBV2; CDR3: CASRPTAIEAFF; DNA: TGTGCCAGCAGGCCGACAGCTATTGAAGCTTTCTTT
size: .; J: TRBJ2-1; D: .; V: TRBV9; CDR3: CASSDRLGLNEQFF; DNA: TGTGCCAGCAGCGACAGACTAGGCCTCAATGAGCAGTTCTTC
size: .; J: TRBJ2-2; D: .; V: TRBV19; CDR3: CASTPLAGDTGELFF; DNA: TGTGCCAGTACCCCCCTGGCAGGGGACACCGGGGAGCTGTTTTTT
size: .; J: TRBJ1-2; D: .; V: TRBV11-1; CDR3: CASSLEGSGYTF; DNA: TGTGCCAGCAGCCTCGAGGGATCTGGCTACACCTTC
size: .; J: TRBJ1-2; D: TRBD1; V: TRBV5-1; CDR3: CASSSGTGLADFYGYTF; DNA: TGCGCCAGCAGCTCAGGGACAGGGCTAGCCGATTTCTATGGCTACACCTTC
size: .; J: TRBJ1-1; D: .; V: TRBV29-1; CDR3: CSVYGTQNTEAFF; DNA: TGCAGCGTTTATGGGACACAGAACACTGAAGCTTTCTTT
size: .; J: TRBJ2-2; D: .; V: TRBV7-8; CDR3: CASSPGGYTGELFF; DNA: TGTGCCAGCAGCCCAGGAGGCTACACCGGGGAGCTGTTTTTT
size: .; J: TRBJ2-5; D: .; V: TRBV11-2; CDR3: CASSLVAVQETQYF; DNA: TGTGCCAGCAGCTTAGTAGCGGTACAAGAGACCCAGTACTTC
size: .; J: TRBJ1-5; D: .; V: TRBV5-1; CDR3: CASSPGPGSNQPQHF; DNA: TGCGCCAGCAGCCCGGGTCCCGGCAGCAATCAGCCCCAGCATTTT